A selection of T cell receptor beta chains follows, all from one sample in a study of regulatory T cells in long-lasting Graves disease. TCRdb redid the calling of the multiplex PCR reads with MiXCR, one entry per CDR3 protein. Among approximately 480,000 distinct CDR3 sequences listed, 15% to 20% were seen once. These sequences were also reported in another study, on T cells in Graves' hyperthyroidism and ophthalmopathy.

This specimen consisted of peripheral blood mononuclear cells (PBMCs), obtained at new diagnosis, from a patient treated with antithyroid drugs. The receptor set was obtained from a man aged 40-49 years with Graves disease. Both conserved end residues are part of each CDR3. A D gene is named only where the DNA matches it firmly. Clone sizes are given selectively: once, few, many, or a class where the clone is expanded.

v_call: TRBV2; clone_size: many; d_call: .; j_call: TRBJ2-1; cdr3_nt: TGTGCCAGCAAAGAGCGCCCAGAATTAAGCTCCTACAATGAGCAGTTCTTC; cdr3_aa: CASKERPELSSYNEQFF
v_call: TRBV10-3; clone_size: few; d_call: .; j_call: TRBJ2-1; cdr3_nt: TGTGCCATCAATGAGGTGGCGGGTGAGCAGTTCTTC; cdr3_aa: CAINEVAGEQFF
v_call: TRBV29-1; clone_size: few; d_call: TRBD2; j_call: TRBJ2-1; cdr3_nt: TGCAGCGTTACTAGCGGGGTCTCCTACAATGAGCAGTTCTTC; cdr3_aa: CSVTSGVSYNEQFF
v_call: TRBV5-1; clone_size: many; d_call: .; j_call: TRBJ2-1; cdr3_nt: TGCGCCAGCAGCGCCTGGACAGCGGACAATGAGCAGTTCTTC; cdr3_aa: CASSAWTADNEQFF
v_call: TRBV18; clone_size: many; d_call: .; j_call: TRBJ2-7; cdr3_nt: TGTGCCAGCTCACCACCGAACAGGGACTCCTACGAGCAGTACTTC; cdr3_aa: CASSPPNRDSYEQYF
v_call: TRBV7-9; clone_size: .; d_call: .; j_call: TRBJ1-3; cdr3_nt: TGTGCCAGCAGAAGGACCCCGGTCGACACCATATATTTT; cdr3_aa: CASRRTPVDTIYF
v_call: TRBV5-1; clone_size: many; d_call: TRBD1; j_call: TRBJ1-2; cdr3_nt: TGTGCCAGCAGTCCACAGGGGAATGGCTACACCTTC; cdr3_aa: CASSPQGNGYTF
v_call: TRBV3-1; clone_size: few; d_call: .; j_call: TRBJ2-5; cdr3_nt: TGTGCCAGCAGCCAAGGGTCAACGTCGAAGACCCAGTACTTC; cdr3_aa: CASSQGSTSKTQYF
v_call: TRBV19; clone_size: .; d_call: TRBD2; j_call: TRBJ2-7; cdr3_nt: TGTGCCAGTACCCAACTAGCGGGAGTGAGCGAGCAGTACTTC; cdr3_aa: CASTQLAGVSEQYF
v_call: TRBV30; clone_size: many; d_call: TRBD2; j_call: TRBJ2-1; cdr3_nt: TGTGCCTGGGCCCCGACTAGCTATGAGCAGTTCTTC; cdr3_aa: CAWAPTSYEQFF
v_call: TRBV6-1; clone_size: many; d_call: .; j_call: TRBJ2-5; cdr3_nt: TGTGCCAGCTGCCGGGACTACCAAGAGACCCAGTACTTC; cdr3_aa: CASCRDYQETQYF
v_call: TRBV6-2/TRBV6-3; clone_size: few; d_call: .; j_call: TRBJ1-1; cdr3_nt: TGTGCCAGCACCACACAGGTGGGCACTGAAGCTTTCTTT; cdr3_aa: CASTTQVGTEAFF
v_call: TRBV24-1; clone_size: few; d_call: .; j_call: TRBJ1-2; cdr3_nt: TGTGCCACCAGTGATACCCGGGTTGGCTACACCTTC; cdr3_aa: CATSDTRVGYTF
v_call: TRBV7-3; clone_size: many; d_call: TRBD2; j_call: TRBJ2-7; cdr3_nt: TGTGCCAGCAGCTTAAGAGGGACTAGCGGGAGGGACGAGCAGTACTTC; cdr3_aa: CASSLRGTSGRDEQYF
v_call: TRBV29-1; clone_size: few; d_call: TRBD1; j_call: TRBJ1-2; cdr3_nt: TGCAGCGTTTACGGGGGGGACAGGGGAAGAAATGGCTACACCTTC; cdr3_aa: CSVYGGDRGRNGYTF
v_call: TRBV7-9; clone_size: .; d_call: .; j_call: TRBJ1-1; cdr3_nt: TGTGCCAGCAGCTTAGATGGAGATGGAACTGAAGCTTTCTTT; cdr3_aa: CASSLDGDGTEAFF
v_call: TRBV14; clone_size: few; d_call: TRBD1; j_call: TRBJ2-1; cdr3_nt: TGTGCCAGCAGCCAGCTCGTTAAAGGACAGGGATTCAGTGAGCAGTTCTTC; cdr3_aa: CASSQLVKGQGFSEQFF
v_call: TRBV7-3; clone_size: .; d_call: .; j_call: TRBJ1-1; cdr3_nt: TGTGCCAGCAGCTTCACATTGAACACTGAAGCTTTCTTT; cdr3_aa: CASSFTLNTEAFF
v_call: TRBV9; clone_size: .; d_call: TRBD2; j_call: TRBJ2-2; cdr3_nt: TGTGCCAGCAGCGTAGAACGGGGGGGCACCGGGGAGCTGTTTTTT; cdr3_aa: CASSVERGGTGELFF
v_call: TRBV29-1; clone_size: many; d_call: .; j_call: TRBJ1-1; cdr3_nt: TGCGCCACAGGGAGGAGTATGAACACTGAAGCTTTCTTT; cdr3_aa: CATGRSMNTEAFF
v_call: TRBV2; clone_size: many; d_call: TRBD2; j_call: TRBJ2-3; cdr3_nt: TGCGCCAGCAGTCCCTTAGCGGGAGGAGTAGATACGCAGTATTTT; cdr3_aa: CASSPLAGGVDTQYF
v_call: TRBV28; clone_size: many; d_call: .; j_call: TRBJ2-7; cdr3_nt: TGTGCCAGCAGTTTATCTCTGGGGAACTACGAGCAGTACTTC; cdr3_aa: CASSLSLGNYEQYF
v_call: TRBV7-9; clone_size: once; d_call: .; j_call: TRBJ1-6; cdr3_nt: TGTACCAGCACCCCAGGGTTTTCGGAAAATTCACCCCTCCACTTT; cdr3_aa: CTSTPGFSENSPLHF
v_call: TRBV28; clone_size: .; d_call: TRBD2; j_call: TRBJ2-1; cdr3_nt: TGTGCCAGCAGTCTCCGGGCGGGAGGGCCAGGTGAGCAGTTCTTC; cdr3_aa: CASSLRAGGPGEQFF
v_call: TRBV19; clone_size: .; d_call: TRBD1; j_call: TRBJ1-5; cdr3_nt: TGTGCCAGTAGTATAGGCAGGACAGGGGCAACCCAGCCCCAGCATTTT; cdr3_aa: CASSIGRTGATQPQHF
v_call: TRBV7-9; clone_size: many; d_call: .; j_call: TRBJ2-7; cdr3_nt: TGTGCCAGCAGCAAGTCAGTGAGCTCCTACGAGCAGTACTTC; cdr3_aa: CASSKSVSSYEQYF
v_call: TRBV20-1; clone_size: .; d_call: .; j_call: TRBJ2-5; cdr3_nt: TGCAGCGTTCACCTGGGGAGGGAGACCCAGTACTTC; cdr3_aa: CSVHLGRETQYF
v_call: TRBV7-9; clone_size: many; d_call: .; j_call: TRBJ2-1; cdr3_nt: TGTGCCAGCAGAAAGCAGCCGGGACCATCCTACAATGAGCAGTTCTTC; cdr3_aa: CASRKQPGPSYNEQFF
v_call: TRBV11-2; clone_size: .; d_call: TRBD2; j_call: TRBJ2-1; cdr3_nt: TGTGCCAGCAGCTCCACCGGGACTAGTAACAATGAGCAGTTCTTC; cdr3_aa: CASSSTGTSNNEQFF
v_call: TRBV12-5; clone_size: many; d_call: .; j_call: TRBJ2-5; cdr3_nt: TGTGCTAGTGGTTTGGTGGGACTTTCGGAGACCCAGTACTTC; cdr3_aa: CASGLVGLSETQYF
v_call: TRBV12-3/TRBV12-4; clone_size: many; d_call: TRBD2; j_call: TRBJ2-1; cdr3_nt: TGTGCCAGCAGCCCACTAGGAGGGACTAGGGTATACAATGAGCAGTTCTTC; cdr3_aa: CASSPLGGTRVYNEQFF
v_call: TRBV28; clone_size: many; d_call: .; j_call: TRBJ2-6; cdr3_nt: TGTGCCAGCAGTGGGCTGCGCTCTGGGGCCAACGTCCTGACTTTC; cdr3_aa: CASSGLRSGANVLTF
v_call: TRBV28; clone_size: few; d_call: TRBD2; j_call: TRBJ2-5; cdr3_nt: TGTGCCAGCAGTTCACCCGGGGGGGTGGGGGAGACCCAGTACTTC; cdr3_aa: CASSSPGGVGETQYF
v_call: TRBV29-1; clone_size: .; d_call: .; j_call: TRBJ2-7; cdr3_nt: TGCAGCGTTAAAGCAGAATACGAGCAGTACTTC; cdr3_aa: CSVKAEYEQYF
v_call: TRBV30; clone_size: many; d_call: .; j_call: TRBJ2-1; cdr3_nt: TGTGCCTGGAAGCAACTATTCTCCTACAATGAGCAGTTCTTC; cdr3_aa: CAWKQLFSYNEQFF
v_call: TRBV14; clone_size: few; d_call: .; j_call: TRBJ1-1; cdr3_nt: TGTGCCAGCAGCCAAGAGGGGCCCTTCCGGGGGGACACTGAAGCTTTCTTT; cdr3_aa: CASSQEGPFRGDTEAFF
v_call: TRBV7-8; clone_size: few; d_call: .; j_call: TRBJ2-6; cdr3_nt: TGTGCCAGCAGCTGGAAAAGGCTCTCTGGGGCCAACGTCCTGACTTTC; cdr3_aa: CASSWKRLSGANVLTF
v_call: TRBV30; clone_size: few; d_call: .; j_call: TRBJ1-5; cdr3_nt: TGTGCCTGGAGTCCAACAATAGGTCAGCCCCAGCATTTT; cdr3_aa: CAWSPTIGQPQHF
v_call: TRBV11-3; clone_size: many; d_call: TRBD2; j_call: TRBJ2-1; cdr3_nt: TGTGCCAGCAGCTGGAGCGGGGTAAGCTCCTACAATGAGCAGTTCTTC; cdr3_aa: CASSWSGVSSYNEQFF
v_call: TRBV28; clone_size: many; d_call: .; j_call: TRBJ2-7; cdr3_nt: TGTGCCAGCAGGAGTGGCGGGTCCTACGAGCAGTACTTC; cdr3_aa: CASRSGGSYEQYF
v_call: TRBV25-1; clone_size: .; d_call: .; j_call: TRBJ1-3; cdr3_nt: TGTGCCAGCAGCAAGGGCGGGGGAAACACCATATATTTT; cdr3_aa: CASSKGGGNTIYF
v_call: TRBV18; clone_size: many; d_call: .; j_call: TRBJ1-1; cdr3_nt: TGTGCCAGCTCATTGGATCCGGGCACTGAAGCTTTCTTT; cdr3_aa: CASSLDPGTEAFF
v_call: TRBV6-1; clone_size: few; d_call: .; j_call: TRBJ1-2; cdr3_nt: TGTGCCAGCAGTGCGAATGGATATGGCTACACCTTC; cdr3_aa: CASSANGYGYTF
v_call: TRBV4-1; clone_size: few; d_call: TRBD1; j_call: TRBJ2-5; cdr3_nt: TGCGCCAGCAGCCAAGATCCACCAGGGGGCCTCCAAGAGACCCAGTACTTC; cdr3_aa: CASSQDPPGGLQETQYF
v_call: TRBV7-9; clone_size: .; d_call: TRBD1; j_call: TRBJ2-3; cdr3_nt: TGTGCCAGCAGTTTTCCGGGACAGAGCACAGATACGCAGTATTTT; cdr3_aa: CASSFPGQSTDTQYF
v_call: TRBV6-1; clone_size: .; d_call: .; j_call: TRBJ1-5; cdr3_nt: TGTGCCAGCAGTGAAGTATGGGGCAGCAATCAGCCCCAGCATTTT; cdr3_aa: CASSEVWGSNQPQHF
v_call: TRBV28; clone_size: many; d_call: TRBD2; j_call: TRBJ2-1; cdr3_nt: TGTGCCAGCTTAAGCGGGGCGTACAATGAGCAGTTCTTC; cdr3_aa: CASLSGAYNEQFF
v_call: TRBV24-1; clone_size: .; d_call: TRBD1; j_call: TRBJ2-5; cdr3_nt: TGTGCCACCAGTGACCCGGGACAGCAAGAGACCCAGTACTTC; cdr3_aa: CATSDPGQQETQYF
v_call: TRBV5-1; clone_size: .; d_call: .; j_call: TRBJ1-1; cdr3_nt: TGCGCCAGCAGCTTGTTTGCCGGGGGAACTGAAGCTTTCTTT; cdr3_aa: CASSLFAGGTEAFF
v_call: TRBV28; clone_size: many; d_call: TRBD1; j_call: TRBJ2-1; cdr3_nt: TGTGCCAGCACCAATTCTCCGGGACAGGGATGGATTGAGCAGTTCTTC; cdr3_aa: CASTNSPGQGWIEQFF
v_call: TRBV5-1; clone_size: many; d_call: .; j_call: TRBJ2-3; cdr3_nt: TGCGCCAGCAGCCCGCGACAGTCGAGCACAGATACGCAGTATTTT; cdr3_aa: CASSPRQSSTDTQYF
v_call: TRBV6-1; clone_size: .; d_call: .; j_call: TRBJ2-5; cdr3_nt: TGTGCCAGCGGGCTGGACATACAAGAGACCCAGTACTTC; cdr3_aa: CASGLDIQETQYF
v_call: TRBV7-9; clone_size: many; d_call: TRBD2; j_call: TRBJ2-3; cdr3_nt: TGTGCCAGCAGCTTTGTAGCGGGAGCAGTAGATACGCAGTATTTT; cdr3_aa: CASSFVAGAVDTQYF
v_call: TRBV28; clone_size: many; d_call: TRBD2; j_call: TRBJ2-1; cdr3_nt: TGTGCCAACACCGAAGGGGGGGGACTAGCGACCAATGAGCAGTTCTTC; cdr3_aa: CANTEGGGLATNEQFF
v_call: TRBV28; clone_size: many; d_call: .; j_call: TRBJ2-5; cdr3_nt: TGTGCCAGCAGTCCGGGAGACCAAGAGACCCAGTACTTC; cdr3_aa: CASSPGDQETQYF
v_call: TRBV7-2; clone_size: many; d_call: TRBD1; j_call: TRBJ2-1; cdr3_nt: TGTGCCAGCAGCTTAGGGGGACGAGGACAGGTAACCTACAATGAGCAGTTCTTC; cdr3_aa: CASSLGGRGQVTYNEQFF